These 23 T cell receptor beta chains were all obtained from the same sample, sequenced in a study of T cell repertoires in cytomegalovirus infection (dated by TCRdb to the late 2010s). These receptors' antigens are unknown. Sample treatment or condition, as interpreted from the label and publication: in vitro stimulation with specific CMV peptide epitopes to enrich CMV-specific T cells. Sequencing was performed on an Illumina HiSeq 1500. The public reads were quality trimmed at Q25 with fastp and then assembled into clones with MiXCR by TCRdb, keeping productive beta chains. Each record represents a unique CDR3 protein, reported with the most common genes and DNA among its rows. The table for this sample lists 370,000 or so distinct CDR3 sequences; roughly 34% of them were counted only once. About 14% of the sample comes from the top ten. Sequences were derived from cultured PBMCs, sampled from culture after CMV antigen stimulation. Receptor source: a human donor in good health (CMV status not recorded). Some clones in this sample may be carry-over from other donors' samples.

In nucleotides, the CDR3 is TGTGCCAGCAGCTTAAACAGGGCGTCACCCCTCCACTTT. It translates to CASSLNRASPLHF. This chain uses TRBV5-4 with TRBJ1-6; possibly TRBD1 for D (6 bases). The CDR3 sequence is 13 residues long. The germline V gene has CDR1 SGHNT and CDR2 YYREEE (reference sequence). V was cut by 2 bases and J by 10 bases, with 10 bases left in between.

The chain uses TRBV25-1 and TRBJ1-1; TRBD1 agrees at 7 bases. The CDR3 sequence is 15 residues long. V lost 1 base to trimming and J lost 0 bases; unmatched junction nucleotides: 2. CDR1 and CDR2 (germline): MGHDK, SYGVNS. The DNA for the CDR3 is TGTGCCAGCAGTGAATTAGACAGGGTGAACACTGAAGCTTTCTTT. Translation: CASSELDRVNTEAFF. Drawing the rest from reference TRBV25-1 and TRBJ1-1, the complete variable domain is EADIYQTPRYLVIGTGKKITLECSQTMGHDKMYWYQQDPGMELHLIHYSYGVNSTEKGDLSSESTVSRIRTEHFPLTLESARPSHTSQYLCASSELDRVNTEAFFGQGTRLTVV.

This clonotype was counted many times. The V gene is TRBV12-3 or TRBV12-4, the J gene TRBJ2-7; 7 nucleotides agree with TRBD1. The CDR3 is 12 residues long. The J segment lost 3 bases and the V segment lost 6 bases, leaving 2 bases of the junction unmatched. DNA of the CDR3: TGTGCCAGCAGCCCAGGGGGCTACGAGCAGTACGTC. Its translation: CASSPGGYEQYV.

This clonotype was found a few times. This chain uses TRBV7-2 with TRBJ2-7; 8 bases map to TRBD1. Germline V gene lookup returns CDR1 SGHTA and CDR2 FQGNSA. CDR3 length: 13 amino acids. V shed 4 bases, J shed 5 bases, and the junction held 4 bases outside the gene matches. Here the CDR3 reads CASSSQGADEQYF. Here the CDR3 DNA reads TGTGCCAGCAGCTCCCAGGGGGCTGACGAGCAGTACTTC.

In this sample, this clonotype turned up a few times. CDR3 sequence: CASSLGSLNTEAFF. In nucleotides, the CDR3 is TGTGCCAGCAGCTTGGGCAGCCTGAACACTGAAGCTTTCTTT. The rearrangement uses TRBV7-2 and TRBJ1-1, with D unresolved. This CDR3 spans 14 amino acids. Trimming shortened V by 3 bases and J by 0 bases, and 8 bases separated the two germline ends. The germline V gene has CDR1 SGHTA and CDR2 FQGNSA.

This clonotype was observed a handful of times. This CDR3 is CATGGFQTEKLFF. The CDR3 region has the DNA TGTGCCACCGGGGGGTTTCAGACCGAAAAACTGTTTTTT. This chain joins TRBV6-1 and TRBJ1-4; the D gene is possibly TRBD1 (5 bases). Germline CDR1 and CDR2: MNHNS and SASEGT. V shed 10 bases and J shed 8 bases, with 17 bases lying between them. This CDR3 comprises 13 residues.

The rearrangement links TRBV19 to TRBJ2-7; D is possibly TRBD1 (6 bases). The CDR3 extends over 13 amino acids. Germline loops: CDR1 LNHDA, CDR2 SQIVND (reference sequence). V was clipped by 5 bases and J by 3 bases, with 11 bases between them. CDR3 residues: CASSAGQLYEQYF. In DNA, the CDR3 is TGTGCCAGTAGTGCCGGACAGCTCTACGAGCAGTACTTC.

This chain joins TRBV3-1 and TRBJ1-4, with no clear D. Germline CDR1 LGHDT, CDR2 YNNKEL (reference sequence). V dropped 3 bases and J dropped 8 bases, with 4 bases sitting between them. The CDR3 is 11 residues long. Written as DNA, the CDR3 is TGTGCCAGCAGCCACTGGGAAAAACTGTTTTTT. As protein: CASSHWEKLFF.

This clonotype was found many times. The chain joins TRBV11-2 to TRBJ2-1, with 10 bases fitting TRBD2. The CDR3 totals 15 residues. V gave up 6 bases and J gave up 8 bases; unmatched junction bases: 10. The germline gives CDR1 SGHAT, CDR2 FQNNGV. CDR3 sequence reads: CASSPLAGVEYEQFF. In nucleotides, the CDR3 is TGTGCCAGCAGTCCGCTAGCGGGAGTGGAATATGAGCAGTTCTTC.

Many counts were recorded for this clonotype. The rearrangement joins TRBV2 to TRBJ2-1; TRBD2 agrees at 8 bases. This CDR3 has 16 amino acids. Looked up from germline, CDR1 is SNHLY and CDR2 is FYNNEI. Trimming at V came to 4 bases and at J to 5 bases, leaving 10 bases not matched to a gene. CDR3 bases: TGTGCCAGCAGTGTCGCTTTCGGGACTAGAAACAATGAGCAGTTCTTC. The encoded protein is CASSVAFGTRNNEQFF.

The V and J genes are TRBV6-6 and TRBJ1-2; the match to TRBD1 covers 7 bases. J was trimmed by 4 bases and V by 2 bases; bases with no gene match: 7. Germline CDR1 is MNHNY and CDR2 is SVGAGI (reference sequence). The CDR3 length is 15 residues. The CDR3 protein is CASSYEQGWGYGYTF. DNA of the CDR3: TGTGCCAGCAGTTACGAACAGGGGTGGGGCTATGGCTACACCTTC.

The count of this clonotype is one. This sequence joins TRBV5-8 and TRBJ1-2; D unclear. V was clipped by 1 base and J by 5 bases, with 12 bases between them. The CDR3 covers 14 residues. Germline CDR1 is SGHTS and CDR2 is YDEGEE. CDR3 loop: CASSLPRALYGYTF. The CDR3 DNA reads TGTGCCAGCAGCTTGCCCAGAGCCCTATATGGCTACACCTTC.

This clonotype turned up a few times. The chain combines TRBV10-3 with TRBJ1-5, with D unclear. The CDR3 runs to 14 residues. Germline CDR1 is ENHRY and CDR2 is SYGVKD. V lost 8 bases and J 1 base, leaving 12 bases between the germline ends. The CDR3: CAIASGGSNQPQHF. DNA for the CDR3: TGTGCCATCGCAAGCGGTGGGAGCAATCAGCCCCAGCATTTT.

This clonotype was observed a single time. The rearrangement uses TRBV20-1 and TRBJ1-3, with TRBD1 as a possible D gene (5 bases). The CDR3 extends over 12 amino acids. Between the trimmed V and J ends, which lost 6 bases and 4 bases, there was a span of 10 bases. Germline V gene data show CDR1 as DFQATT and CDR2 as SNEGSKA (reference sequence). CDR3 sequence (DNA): TGCAGTGCCGGGGGGGAGGGAAACACCATATATTTT. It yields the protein CSAGGEGNTIYF.

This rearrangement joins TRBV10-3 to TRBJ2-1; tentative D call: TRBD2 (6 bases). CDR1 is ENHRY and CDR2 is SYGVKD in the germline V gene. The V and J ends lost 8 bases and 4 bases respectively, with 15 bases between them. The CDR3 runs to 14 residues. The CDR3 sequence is CAIGGTDLYNEQFF. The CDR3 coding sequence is TGTGCCATCGGAGGGACCGATTTATACAATGAGCAGTTCTTC.

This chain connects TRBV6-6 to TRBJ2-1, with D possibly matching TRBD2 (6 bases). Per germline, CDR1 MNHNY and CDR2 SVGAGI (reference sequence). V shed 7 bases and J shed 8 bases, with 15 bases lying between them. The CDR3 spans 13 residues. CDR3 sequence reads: CASNQRAGDEQFF. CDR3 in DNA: TGTGCCAGCAACCAGCGGGCTGGGGATGAGCAGTTCTTC.

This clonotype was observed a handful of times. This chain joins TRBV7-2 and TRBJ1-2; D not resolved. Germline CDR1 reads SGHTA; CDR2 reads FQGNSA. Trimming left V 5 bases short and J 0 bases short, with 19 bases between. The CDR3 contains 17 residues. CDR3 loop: CASSTISGVLANYGYTF. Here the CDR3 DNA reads TGTGCCAGCAGCACAATATCAGGCGTTCTAGCTAACTATGGCTACACCTTC.

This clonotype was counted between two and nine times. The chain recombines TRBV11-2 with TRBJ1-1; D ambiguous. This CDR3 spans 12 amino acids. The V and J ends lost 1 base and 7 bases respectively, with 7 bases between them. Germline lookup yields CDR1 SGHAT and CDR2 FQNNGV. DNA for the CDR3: TGTGCCAGCAGCTTAGCAGAAAGTGAAGCTTTCTTT. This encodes CASSLAESEAFF.

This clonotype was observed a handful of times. The CDR3 DNA reads as TGTGCCAGCAGCCAACGGGGGCGAGTTGTGAACACTGAAGCTTTCTTT. This codes for CASSQRGRVVNTEAFF. The chain employs TRBV28 and TRBJ1-1; the D gene is possibly TRBD1 (6 bases). The V gene's germline CDR1 is MDHEN and CDR2 SYDVKM. There are 16 residues in the CDR3. The V gene lost 6 bases and the J gene lost 0 bases, with 17 bases spanning the gap.

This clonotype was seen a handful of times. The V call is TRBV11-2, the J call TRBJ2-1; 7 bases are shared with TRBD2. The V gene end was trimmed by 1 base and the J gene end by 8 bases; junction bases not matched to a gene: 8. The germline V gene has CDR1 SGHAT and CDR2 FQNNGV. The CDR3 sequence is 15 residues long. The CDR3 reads CASSLGGGVGDEQFF. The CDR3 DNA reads TGTGCCAGCAGCTTAGGTGGGGGGGTGGGAGATGAGCAGTTCTTC.

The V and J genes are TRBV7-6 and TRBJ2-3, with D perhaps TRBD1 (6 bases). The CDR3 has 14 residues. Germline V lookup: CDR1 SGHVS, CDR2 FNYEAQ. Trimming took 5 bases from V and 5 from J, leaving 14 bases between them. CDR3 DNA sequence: TGTGCCAGCAGCCGCGTGGGGGCAGGAGATACGCAGTATTTT. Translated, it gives CASSRVGAGDTQYF.

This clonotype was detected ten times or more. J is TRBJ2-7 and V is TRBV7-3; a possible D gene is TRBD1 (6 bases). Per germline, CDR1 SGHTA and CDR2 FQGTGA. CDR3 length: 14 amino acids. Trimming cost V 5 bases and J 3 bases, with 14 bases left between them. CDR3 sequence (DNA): TGTGCCAGCAGCCTACAGGGCCGGAGCTACGAGCAGTACTTC. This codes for CASSLQGRSYEQYF.

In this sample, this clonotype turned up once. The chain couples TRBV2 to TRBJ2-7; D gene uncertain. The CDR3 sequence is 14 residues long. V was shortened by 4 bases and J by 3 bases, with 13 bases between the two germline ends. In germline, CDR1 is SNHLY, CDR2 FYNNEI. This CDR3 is CASSVEAMGYEQYV. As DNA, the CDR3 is TGTGCCAGCAGTGTTGAGGCCATGGGCTACGAGCAGTACGTC.